Described below is a single TCR beta chain sequence and its context. This sample was included in a study of Graves' ophthalmopathy and Graves' hyperthyroidism. New diagnoses, under 2 months' duration, and ages 18 to 65 characterized the hyperthyroidism patients. Trimming cost V 0 bases and J 3 bases, with 10 bases left between them. The CDR3 extends over 14 amino acids. Germline V CDR1 and CDR2: SGHDT, YYEEEE. Beta-chain TCR CDR3 regions were amplified from RNA transcripts. The first round was an RT-PCR with HTBI primers, and the second round was a multiplex PCR. TCRdb re-called the multiplex PCR reads through MiXCR, storing one row per CDR3 protein. The sample comprises about 1.1 million distinct CDR3 sequences, 36% of which are singletons, and around 10% rests with the top ten.

The TCR sequence derives from an adult man with Graves' hyperthyroidism. The specimen sequenced was peripheral blood or thyroid tissue (not recorded which). This rearrangement joins TRBV5-6 to TRBJ2-7, with D possibly TRBD1 on 5 matching bases. CDR3: CASSLGGSNYEQYF. CDR3 nucleotides: TGTGCCAGCAGCTTGGGGGGCAGCAACTACGAGCAGTACTTC.